This record covers a single TCR beta chain. As yet, its antigen is unknown. The CDR3 has 14 residues. Germline CDR1 SGHDT, CDR2 YYEEEE. After removal of 0 bases from V and 5 bases from J, the junction contained 3 bases not matched to a gene. Data came from immunoSEQ multiplex PCR; TCRdb stores just in-frame clones and leaves some out. The repertoire consists of under 80,000 clones, with approximately 81% occurring once and the leading ten covering 0.9% to 1.2%. The data stem from a study of OX40 agonist ivuxolimab in advanced cancers. About the research overall: Checkpoint inhibitors had been given previously to 40% of patients. Three individuals attained partial responses, comprising one hepatocellular carcinoma case and two cutaneous melanoma cases. General study points: Those patients achieving a partial response at 0.1-3.0 mg/kg showed among the lowest clonal expansion.

This sequence was found in an adult with an advanced solid tumor such as melanoma, head and neck, liver or kidney cancer. V usage is TRBV5-6 and J usage is TRBJ1-2; TRBD1 aligns across 8 bases. Source: CD4+ or CD8+ T cells sorted from blood, taken in a trial of the OX40 agonist ivuxolimab. CDR3 in DNA: TGTGCCAGCAGCTTGGGACAGGGGAATTATGGCTACACCTTC. It codes for CASSLGQGNYGYTF.